This T cell receptor (beta chain) was sequenced in a study of T cells in Graves' hyperthyroidism and ophthalmopathy. RNA transcripts were the template for amplifying TCR beta CDR3 regions. An initial round of RT-PCR targeting the TCR CDR3 relied on the HTBI primer set. TCRdb itself ran the multiplex PCR reads through MiXCR, one entry per CDR3 protein. Of around 600,000 distinct CDR3 sequences in the sample, approximately 15% were seen once. The CDR3 extends over 13 amino acids. CDR1 is GTSNPN, CDR2 SVGIG, per germline (reference sequence). Trimming shortened V by 2 bases and J by 5 bases, and 10 bases separated the two germline ends. This clonotype was counted at least ten times.

The sequence was obtained from a woman aged 18-35 years with Graves' ophthalmopathy. V usage is TRBV30 and J usage is TRBJ1-5; D uncertain. Sequencing was carried out using blood. CDR3 loop: CAWSPLEDQPQHF. The CDR3 DNA follows: TGTGCCTGGAGTCCCCTCGAAGATCAGCCCCAGCATTTT.